What follows is one TCR beta chain and its context. Clones were read by immunoSEQ multiplex PCR, and TCRdb kept only the in-frame ones, dropping some. The sample yields some 190,000 clones, around three quarters seen once. The V gene end was trimmed by 3 bases and the J gene end by 9 bases; junction bases not matched to a gene: 9. CDR1 DFQATT and CDR2 SNEGSKA come from the germline V gene (reference sequence). The CDR3 runs 15 residues. These data are taken from a study of blood T cell repertoires in COVID-19. Study-level information: Both acute and convalescent COVID-19 samples were obtained from the United States, Italy and Spain.

Donors were grouped by their self-reported clinical history. The receptor was derived from a woman aged 45-60 years with acute COVID-19. V usage is TRBV20-1 and J usage is TRBJ2-2; 11 bases align to TRBD1. Material for sequencing was PBMCs or T cells enriched from blood (not recorded which). In nucleotides, the CDR3 is TGCAGTGCTAGTCCCGGGACAGGGGGAAGTCGGGAGCTGTTTTTT. This codes for CSASPGTGGSRELFF.